The subject of this entry is one T cell receptor (beta chain). This clonotype was observed at least ten times. The antigen it binds to is not known. The sample holds no much larger clone one base away, and base qualities are not on file. This record belongs to a study of identical twins (dated by TCRdb to the mid-2010s). About the study as a whole: To test whether fetal clonotypes persist, the study used deep sequencing on TCR alpha and beta repertoires from monozygotic twins, unrelated adults of various ages, and cord blood. To rule out contamination, replicate twin experiments were performed at different times with different library preparation protocols. Results the study describes overall, beyond this receptor: In monozygotic twins, recombination models systematically underestimated out-of-frame TCR alpha sharing, but the models matched the sharing seen between unrelated individuals. Abundant cord blood beta clonotypes carried fewer insertions; young adult naive repertoires showed a weaker similar trend, while memory repertoires showed none. Compared with coincidental sharing between unrelated individuals, out-of-frame TCR alpha sequences shared between twins had an excess of sequences with low generation probability. Zero-insertion analyses could be partly confounded by invariant T cells such as MAIT and iNKT, though diverse VJ usage argued against such confounding for most clonotypes. Because the same donors could not be followed over many years, the conclusions relied on cross-sectional statistical analysis. The excess sharing between twins in beta out-of-frame sequences was weaker because fewer shared sequences reduced the signal-to-noise ratio.

Library creation used 5' RACE. Sequencing used an Illumina HiSeq 2000. Template switching added a universal primer binding site, and the final cDNA carried a unique molecular identifier that allowed TCR cDNA molecules to be counted accurately. Specific primers in the conserved constant-segment region were used to synthesize first-strand cDNA for the TCR alpha and beta chains. To control for contamination, each cDNA library was double barcoded with a SMART-Mk sample barcode plus Illumina barcodes. Two successive PCR steps introduced TruSeq adapter sequences along with Illumina sample barcodes. TCR alpha and beta cDNA libraries were sequenced on the Illumina HiSeq platform with custom primers. Regarding the original processing steps: MiGEC processed the raw reads to extract unique molecular identifiers, while MiXCR was used to determine the CDR3 positions. Recombination models were inferred per individual with the repgenHMM and IGoR tools using an EM algorithm. The tcR package in R was used for shared clonotype analysis, with sharing normalized by the product of cloneset sizes. Out-of-frame nonproductive sequences were analyzed to study raw recombination free of thymic and clonal selection effects. The raw public reads went through TCRdb reprocessing: fastp at Q25, MiXCR clone calling, in-frame beta chains kept. Identical CDR3 protein sequences are pooled into one entry, listed with their most common genes and DNA. Here the V and J calls rest on TCRdb's processing, not on the authors' analysis. In all, the sample holds roughly 350,000 distinct CDR3 sequences, and roughly an eighth of those were seen once. Jointly, the top ten make up approximately 7.6% of the sample.

The CDR3 numbers 14 residues from cysteine through phenylalanine. This entry keeps only the CDR3 DNA: 42 bases, framed from base 1. V trim: 4 bases; J trim: 1 base; unmatched bases: 3. The germline V gene provides CDR1 SGHRS and CDR2 YFSETQ. Every donor in the study was a healthy Caucasian. Three pairs of female monozygotic twins, all aged roughly 18 to 29 years, made up the twin cohort. Positive isolation kits from Invitrogen were used to isolate the CD4+ and CD8+ T cell populations. These data were also filed under a second study, of yellow fever vaccine responses in identical twins. Drawing on the second study: The T cell response to vaccination in identical twins was reported by the authors to appear partly convergent and partly personalized. Focusing on identical twins, the study followed the T cell clones that responded to the vaccine, and did so with precision.

Sequences were obtained from CD8+ T cells sorted from blood. This clonotype was sampled from a woman aged 18 to 35 in good health. The chain joins TRBV5-1 to TRBJ1-1; TRBD1 matches 8 bases in the middle. The CDR3 amino acid sequence is: CASSPGTGNTEAFF. DNA sequence: TGCGCCAGCAGCCCCGGGACAGGGAACACTGAAGCTTTCTTT.